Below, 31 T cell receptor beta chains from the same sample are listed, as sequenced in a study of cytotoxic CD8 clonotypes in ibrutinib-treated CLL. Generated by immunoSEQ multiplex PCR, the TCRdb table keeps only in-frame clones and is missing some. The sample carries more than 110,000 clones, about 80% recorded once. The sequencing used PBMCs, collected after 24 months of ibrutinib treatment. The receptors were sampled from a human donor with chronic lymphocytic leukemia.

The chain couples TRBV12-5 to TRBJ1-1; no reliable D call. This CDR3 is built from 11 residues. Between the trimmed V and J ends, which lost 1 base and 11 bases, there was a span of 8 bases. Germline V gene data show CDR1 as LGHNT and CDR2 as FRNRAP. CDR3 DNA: TGTGCTAGTGGTTTGGGGGCGGAGGCTTTCTTT. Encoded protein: CASGLGAEAFF.

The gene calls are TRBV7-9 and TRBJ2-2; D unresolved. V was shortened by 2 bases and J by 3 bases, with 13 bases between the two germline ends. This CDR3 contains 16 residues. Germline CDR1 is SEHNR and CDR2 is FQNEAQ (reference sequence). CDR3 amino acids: CASSLSGRSDTGELFF. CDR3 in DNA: TGTGCCAGCAGCTTATCAGGCAGGTCCGACACCGGGGAGCTGTTTTTT. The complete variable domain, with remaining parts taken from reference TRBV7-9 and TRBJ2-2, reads DTGVSQNPRHKITKRGQNVTFRCDPISEHNRLYWYRQTLGQGPEFLTYFQNEAQLEKSRLLSDRFSAERPKGSFSTLEIQRTEQGDSAMYLCASSLSGRSDTGELFFGEGSRLTVL.

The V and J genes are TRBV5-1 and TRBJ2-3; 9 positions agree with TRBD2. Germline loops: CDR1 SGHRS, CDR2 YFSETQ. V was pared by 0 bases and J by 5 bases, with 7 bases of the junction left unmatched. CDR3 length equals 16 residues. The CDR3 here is CASSLAGAGGGDTQYF. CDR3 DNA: TGCGCCAGCAGCTTGGCCGGGGCGGGAGGGGGAGATACGCAGTATTTT.

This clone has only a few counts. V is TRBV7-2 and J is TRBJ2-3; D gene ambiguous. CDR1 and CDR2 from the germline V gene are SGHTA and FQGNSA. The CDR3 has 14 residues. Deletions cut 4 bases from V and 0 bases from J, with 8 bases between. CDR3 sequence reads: CASSYRPSTDTQYF. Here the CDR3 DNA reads TGTGCCAGCAGCTACCGCCCCAGCACAGATACGCAGTATTTT.

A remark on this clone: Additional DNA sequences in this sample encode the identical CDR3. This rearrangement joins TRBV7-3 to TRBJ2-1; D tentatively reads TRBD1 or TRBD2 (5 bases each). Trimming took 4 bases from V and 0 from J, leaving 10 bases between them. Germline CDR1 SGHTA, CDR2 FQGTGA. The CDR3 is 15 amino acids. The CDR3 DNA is TGTGCCAGCAGCTCCGGTGGGGGCTCCTACAATGAGCAGTTCTTC. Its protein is CASSSGGGSYNEQFF.

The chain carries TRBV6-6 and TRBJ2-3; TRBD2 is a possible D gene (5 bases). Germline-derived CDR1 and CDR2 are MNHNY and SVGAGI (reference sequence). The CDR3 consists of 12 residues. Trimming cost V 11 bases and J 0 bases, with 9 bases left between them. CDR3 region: CAGRTSTDTQYF. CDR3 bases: TGTGCCGGCCGGACTAGCACAGATACGCAGTATTTT.

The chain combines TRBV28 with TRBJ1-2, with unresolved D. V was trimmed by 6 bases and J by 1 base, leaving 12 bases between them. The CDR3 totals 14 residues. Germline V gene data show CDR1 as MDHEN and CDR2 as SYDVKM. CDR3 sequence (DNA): TGTGCCAGCAGCCGACTAGGCATTAACTATGGCTACACCTTC. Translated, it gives CASSRLGINYGYTF.

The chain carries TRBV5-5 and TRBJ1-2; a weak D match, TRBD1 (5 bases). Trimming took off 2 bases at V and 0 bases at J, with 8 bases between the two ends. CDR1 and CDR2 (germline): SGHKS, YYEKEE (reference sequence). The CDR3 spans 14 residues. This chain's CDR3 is CASSLPTANYGYTF. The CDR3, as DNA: TGTGCCAGCAGCTTACCGACAGCTAACTATGGCTACACCTTC.

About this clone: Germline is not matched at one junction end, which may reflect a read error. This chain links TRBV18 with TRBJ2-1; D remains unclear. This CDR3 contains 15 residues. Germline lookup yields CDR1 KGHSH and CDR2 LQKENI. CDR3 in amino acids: CASSPRGSLYNEQFF. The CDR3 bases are TGTGCCAGCTCGCCACGCGGCAGCCTTTACAATGAGCAGTTCTTC.

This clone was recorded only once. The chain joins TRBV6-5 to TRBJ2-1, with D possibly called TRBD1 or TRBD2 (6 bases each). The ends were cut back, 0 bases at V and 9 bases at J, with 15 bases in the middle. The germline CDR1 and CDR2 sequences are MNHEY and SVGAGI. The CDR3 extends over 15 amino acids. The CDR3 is CASSYSGGPGSEQFF. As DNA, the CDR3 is TGTGCCAGCAGTTACTCGGGGGGCCCAGGCTCTGAGCAGTTCTTC.

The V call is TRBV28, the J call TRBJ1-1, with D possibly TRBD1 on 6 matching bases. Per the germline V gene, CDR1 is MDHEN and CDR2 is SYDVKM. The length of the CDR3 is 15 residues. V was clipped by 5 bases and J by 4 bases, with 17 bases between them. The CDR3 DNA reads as TGTGCCAGCAGTCCTTGGGGGGGCAGGGGCACTGAAGCTTTCTTT. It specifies CASSPWGGRGTEAFF.

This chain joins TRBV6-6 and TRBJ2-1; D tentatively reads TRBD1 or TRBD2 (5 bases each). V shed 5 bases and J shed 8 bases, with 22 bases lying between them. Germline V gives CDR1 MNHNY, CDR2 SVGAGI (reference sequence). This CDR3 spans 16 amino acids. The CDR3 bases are TGTGCCAGCAGTCCCCAGGAAGGGGATGGGGAGCATGAGCAGTTCTTC. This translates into CASSPQEGDGEHEQFF.

The CDR3 DNA follows: TGTGCCACCAGCAGGGAGGGACAGGTGCAGTTCTTC. Its protein is CATSREGQVQFF. This chain connects TRBV15 to TRBJ2-1; 8 nucleotides line up with TRBD1. The V and J ends lost 3 bases and 12 bases, in that order; junction bases with no gene match: 4. The CDR3 contains 12 residues. Germline CDR1 LNHNV, CDR2 YYDKDF (reference sequence).

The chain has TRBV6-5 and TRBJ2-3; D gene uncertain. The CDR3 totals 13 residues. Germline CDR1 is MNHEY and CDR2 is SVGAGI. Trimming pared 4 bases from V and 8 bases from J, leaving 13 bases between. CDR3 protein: CASSWGVSGTQYF. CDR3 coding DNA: TGTGCCAGCAGTTGGGGTGTGTCCGGTACGCAGTATTTT.

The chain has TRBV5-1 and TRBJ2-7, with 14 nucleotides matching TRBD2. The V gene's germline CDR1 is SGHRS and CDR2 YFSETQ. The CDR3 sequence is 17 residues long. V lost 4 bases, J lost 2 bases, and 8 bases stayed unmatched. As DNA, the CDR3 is TGCGCCAGCAGCCCAGGGACTAGCGGGAGCGCCCCCTACGAGCAGTACTTC. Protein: CASSPGTSGSAPYEQYF.

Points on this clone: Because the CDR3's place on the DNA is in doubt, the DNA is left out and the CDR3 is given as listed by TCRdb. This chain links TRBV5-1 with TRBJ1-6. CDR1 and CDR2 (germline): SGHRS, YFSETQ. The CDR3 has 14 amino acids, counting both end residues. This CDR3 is CASSLSVGPGPLHF.

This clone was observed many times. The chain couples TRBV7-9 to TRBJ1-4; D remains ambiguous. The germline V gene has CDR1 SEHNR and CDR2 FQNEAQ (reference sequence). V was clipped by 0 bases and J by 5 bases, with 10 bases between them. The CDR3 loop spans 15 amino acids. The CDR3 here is CASSLALEGNEKLFF. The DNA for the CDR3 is TGTGCCAGCAGCTTAGCGCTTGAAGGGAATGAAAAACTGTTTTTT.

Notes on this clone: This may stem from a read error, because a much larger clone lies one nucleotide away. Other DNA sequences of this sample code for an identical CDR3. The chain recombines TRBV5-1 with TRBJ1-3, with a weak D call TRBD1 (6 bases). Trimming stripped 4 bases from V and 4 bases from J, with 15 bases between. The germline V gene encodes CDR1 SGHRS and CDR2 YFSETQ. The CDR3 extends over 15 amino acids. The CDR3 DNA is TGCGCCAGCAGCCTGTGGCCAGGGGACGGAAACACCATATATTTT. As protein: CASSLWPGDGNTIYF.

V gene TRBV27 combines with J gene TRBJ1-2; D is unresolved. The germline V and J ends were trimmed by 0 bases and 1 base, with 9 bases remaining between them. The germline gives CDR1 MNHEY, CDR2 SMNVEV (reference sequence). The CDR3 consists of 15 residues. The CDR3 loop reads CASSLSPGDNYGYTF. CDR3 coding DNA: TGTGCCAGCAGTTTATCCCCGGGCGATAACTATGGCTACACCTTC.

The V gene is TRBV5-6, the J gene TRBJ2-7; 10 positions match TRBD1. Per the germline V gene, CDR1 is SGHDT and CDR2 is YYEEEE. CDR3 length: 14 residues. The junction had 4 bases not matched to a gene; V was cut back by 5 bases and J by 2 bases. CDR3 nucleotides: TGTGCCAGCAGGGAGACAGGGGGCGCCTACGAGCAGTACTTC. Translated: CASRETGGAYEQYF.

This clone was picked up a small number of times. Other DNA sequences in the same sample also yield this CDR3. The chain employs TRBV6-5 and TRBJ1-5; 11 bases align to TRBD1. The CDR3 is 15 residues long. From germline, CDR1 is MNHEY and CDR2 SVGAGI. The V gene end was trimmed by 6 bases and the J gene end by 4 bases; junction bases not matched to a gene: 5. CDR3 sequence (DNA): TGTGCCAGCAGCTCGGACAGGGGGCGGAATCAGCCCCAGCATTTT. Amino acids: CASSSDRGRNQPQHF.

CDR3 DNA sequence: TGCGCCAGCAGTGTCGCGGGGAACTCCTACGAGCAGTACTTC. Its protein product is CASSVAGNSYEQYF. This chain connects TRBV10-2 to TRBJ2-7, with a possible D match to TRBD2 (6 bases). Trimming cost V 4 bases and J 0 bases, with 10 bases left between them. The CDR3 totals 14 residues. The germline V gene has CDR1 WSHSY and CDR2 SAAADI.

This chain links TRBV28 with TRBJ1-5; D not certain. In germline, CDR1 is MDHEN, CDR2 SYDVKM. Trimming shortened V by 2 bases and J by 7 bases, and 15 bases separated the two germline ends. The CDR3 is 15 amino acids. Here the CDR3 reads CASSLPPPRAQPQHF. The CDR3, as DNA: TGTGCCAGCAGTTTACCCCCCCCTAGGGCGCAGCCCCAGCATTTT.

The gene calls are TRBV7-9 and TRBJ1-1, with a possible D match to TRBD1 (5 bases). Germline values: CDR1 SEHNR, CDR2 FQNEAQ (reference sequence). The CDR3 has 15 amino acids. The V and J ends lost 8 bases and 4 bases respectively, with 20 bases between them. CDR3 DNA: TGTGCCAGCGGGCGAGGTGGGGCGGGAAGCACTGAAGCTTTCTTT. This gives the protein CASGRGGAGSTEAFF.

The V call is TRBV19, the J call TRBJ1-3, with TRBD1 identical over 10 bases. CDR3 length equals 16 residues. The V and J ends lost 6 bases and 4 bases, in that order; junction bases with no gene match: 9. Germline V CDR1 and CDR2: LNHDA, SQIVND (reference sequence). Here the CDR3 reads CASRRPGTGAGNTIYF. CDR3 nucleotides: TGTGCCAGTAGGCGCCCCGGGACAGGGGCCGGAAACACCATATATTTT.

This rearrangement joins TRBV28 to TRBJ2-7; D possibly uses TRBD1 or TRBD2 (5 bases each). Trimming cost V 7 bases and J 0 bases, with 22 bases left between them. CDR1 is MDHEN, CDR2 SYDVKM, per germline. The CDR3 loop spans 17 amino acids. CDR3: CASTQRGISESSYEQYF. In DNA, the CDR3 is TGTGCCAGCACCCAAAGGGGCATTAGCGAGAGCTCCTACGAGCAGTACTTC.

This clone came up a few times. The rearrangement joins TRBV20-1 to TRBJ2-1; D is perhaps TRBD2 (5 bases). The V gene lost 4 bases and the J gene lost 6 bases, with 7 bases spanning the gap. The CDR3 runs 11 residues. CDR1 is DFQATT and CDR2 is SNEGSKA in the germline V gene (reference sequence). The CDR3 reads CSAIRGNEQFF. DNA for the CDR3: TGCAGTGCTATTCGGGGCAATGAGCAGTTCTTC.

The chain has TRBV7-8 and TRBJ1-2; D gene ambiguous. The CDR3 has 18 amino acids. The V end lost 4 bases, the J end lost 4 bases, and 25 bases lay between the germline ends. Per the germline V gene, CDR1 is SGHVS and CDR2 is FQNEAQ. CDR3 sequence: CASSSPRRGALTPYGYTF. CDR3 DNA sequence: TGTGCCAGCAGCTCCCCTAGGCGGGGAGCGCTGACACCCTATGGCTACACCTTC.

CDR3 sequence reads: CATQTGRETQYF. In DNA form, the CDR3 reads TGTGCCACCCAGACCGGCCGGGAGACCCAGTACTTC. The J gene is TRBJ2-5, the V gene TRBV6-1; D gene uncertain. The CDR3 extends over 12 amino acids. Deletions cut 10 bases from V and 5 bases from J, with 14 bases between. Germline assignment: CDR1 MNHNS and CDR2 SASEGT.

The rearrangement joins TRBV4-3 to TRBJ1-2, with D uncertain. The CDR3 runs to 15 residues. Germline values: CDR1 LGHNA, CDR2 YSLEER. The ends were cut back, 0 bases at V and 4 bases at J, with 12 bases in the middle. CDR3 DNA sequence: TGCGCCAGCAGCCAAGATCGGTCGGAGGCCTATGGCTACACCTTC. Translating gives CASSQDRSEAYGYTF.

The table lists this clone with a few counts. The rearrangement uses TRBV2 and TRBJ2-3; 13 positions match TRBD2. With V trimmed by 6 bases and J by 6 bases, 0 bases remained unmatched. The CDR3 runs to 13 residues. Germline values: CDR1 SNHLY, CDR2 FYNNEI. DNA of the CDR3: TGTGCCAGCAGGACTAGCGGGGGGGATACGCAGTATTTT. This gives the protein CASRTSGGDTQYF.